This T cell receptor beta chain comes out of a study of shared clonotypes between healthy human individuals. For this clone: The target antigen is unknown.

Method: immunoSEQ multiplex PCR; TCRdb's copy keeps in-frame clones and lacks some. In the table there are 2 million to 3 million clones, 93% of which are singletons. After removal of 1 base from V and 2 bases from J, the junction contained 5 bases not matched to a gene. Germline V lookup: CDR1 MGHRA, CDR2 YSYEKL. This CDR3 is 15 amino acids long. Notes on the study in general: Some clonotypes were shared by all four sorted-subset donors, while others were not shared. The non-shared ones had lower generation probabilities than the shared ones.

What was sequenced was naive CD4+ T cells from PBMCs. Subset noted: CD45RA+ positively selected. V gene TRBV4-1 combines with J gene TRBJ2-7; 7 bases are shared with TRBD2. The sequence derives from a man between 18 and 29 years old in good health. Some clones in this sample may be carry-over from other donors' samples. CDR3 sequence: CASSQVGGRTYEQYF. The CDR3 DNA reads as TGCGCCAGCAGCCAAGTGGGAGGGAGGACCTACGAGCAGTACTTC.